These 5 T cell receptor beta chains originate from one sample sequenced in a study of T cells in Graves' hyperthyroidism and ophthalmopathy. RNA transcripts gave rise to amplified TCR beta CDR3 regions. An initial round of RT-PCR targeting the TCR CDR3 relied on the HTBI primer set. One entry per CDR3 protein results from TCRdb running MiXCR on the multiplex PCR reads. The repertoire consists of about 410,000 distinct CDR3 sequences, with more than 14% occurring once and the leading ten covering about 20%. Sequenced material: blood. All receptors come from a woman younger than 45 with Graves' ophthalmopathy.

As concerns this clonotype: A single base separates this from a much larger clone, so it may be a read error. The chain couples TRBV12-3 or TRBV12-4 to TRBJ2-6; possibly TRBD1 for D (6 bases). Trimming shortened V by 10 bases and J by 3 bases, and 10 bases separated the two germline ends. The CDR3 extends over 13 amino acids. The CDR3 loop reads CATTGLGANVLTF. The CDR3 DNA sequence: TGTGCCACCACAGGGCTTGGGGCCAACGTCCTGACTTTC.

This clonotype was seen once. This may be a read error, as it is one base from a much larger clone. The chain couples TRBV7-9 to TRBJ1-6, with 8 bases fitting TRBD1. The CDR3 sequence is 15 residues long. The V gene's germline CDR1 is SEHNR and CDR2 FQNEAQ (reference sequence). CDR3 sequence (DNA): TGTGCCAGCGGCTTAGTGGAGGACAGGGTCTCACCCCTCCACTTT. It yields the protein CASGLVEDRVSPLHF.

This clonotype came up many times. V gene TRBV7-9 combines with J gene TRBJ2-5, with D perhaps matching TRBD1 (6 bases). With 1 base removed from V and 4 bases from J, the gap between germline ends came to 13 bases. From germline, CDR1 is SEHNR and CDR2 FQNEAQ (reference sequence). The CDR3 is 15 amino acids. The CDR3 sequence is CASSLVQGMGETQYF. CDR3 sequence (DNA): TGTGCCAGCAGCTTAGTACAGGGAATGGGAGAGACCCAGTACTTC.

This clonotype was detected ten times or more. The CDR3 reads CAWKVRSTEAFF. The CDR3, as DNA: TGTGCCTGGAAGGTCAGGTCCACTGAAGCTTTCTTT. The chain is built from TRBV30 and TRBJ1-1; D gene unclear. This CDR3 is 12 amino acids long. Germline V gives CDR1 GTSNPN, CDR2 SVGIG (reference sequence). Trimming cost V 4 bases and J 4 bases, with 10 bases left between them.

This clonotype was detected ten times or more. The chain combines TRBV11-2 with TRBJ1-1; D call uncertain. Trimming pared 3 bases from V and 1 base from J, leaving 6 bases between. Germline V CDR1 and CDR2: SGHAT, FQNNGV. CDR3 length: 13 residues. CDR3 in amino acids: CASSFTSNTEAFF. CDR3 coding DNA: TGTGCCAGCAGCTTTACTTCGAACACTGAAGCTTTCTTT.